The clone carrying this TCR beta chain was recorded a few times. The data originate from a study of T-cell reconstitution after alpha-beta-depleted transplantation in children. The CDR3 runs 21 residues. The germline V gene encodes CDR1 SGHTA and CDR2 FQGNSA. Trimming removed 1 base at V and 0 bases at J, with 27 bases between. During its preparation, the TCRbeta library received unique molecular identifiers. TCRdb reprocessed the PCR reads with MiXCR, giving one entry per CDR3 protein. The sample shows over 200,000 distinct CDR3 sequences, about 9.2% of them seen only once. The sequence derives from a human donor who donated a stem cell graft to a child with acute lymphoblastic leukemia. Here the sequenced sample was PBMCs from the stem cell graft donor, taken from the stem cell graft. The gene calls are TRBV7-2 and TRBJ1-1; D might be TRBD1 (5 bases). The CDR3 sequence is CASSLGLRQQFSWMLNTEAFF. The CDR3, as DNA: TGTGCCAGCAGCTTAGGGCTGCGACAGCAGTTTTCATGGATGTTGAACACTGAAGCTTTCTTT.